This TCR beta chain originates from a study of cytomegalovirus exposure and HLA in healthy donors. Study-level findings and limits: Judged likely to be a sequencing artifact was a cluster of highly shared sequence variants. An analysis done earlier found most TCR beta V segments productive about 87% or about 30% of the time. Association with HLA alleles at 0.05 false discovery rate was found for around 15,000 TCR beta sequences in a later analysis. Upon later analysis, HLA-associated TCR beta chains proved more clonally expanded than other, equally common chains.

Trimming pared 5 bases from V and 4 bases from J, leaving 6 bases between. Looked up from germline, CDR1 is DFQATT and CDR2 is SNEGSKA (reference sequence). CDR3 length: 11 amino acids. A note on this clone: Its antigen is currently unknown.

PCR used 60 Vbeta primers and 13 Jbeta primers. The assay was immunoSEQ multiplex PCR, and TCRdb's table has in-frame clones only and misses some. The table has 200,000 or so clones, about 90% seen once. The chain uses TRBV20-1 and TRBJ1-3; D unclear. This TCR was recovered from a girl under two years old in good health and CMV-seronegative. The sequencing sample was made of PBMCs. The CDR3 here is CSAYQGNTIYF. In DNA form, the CDR3 reads TGCAGTGCTTACCAGGGAAACACCATATATTTT.